Listed below are T cell receptor beta chains from one sample, sequenced in a study of blood T cells in healthy people across ages. TCRdb independently ran MiXCR on the 5' RACE reads; one entry per CDR3 protein. In the table there are 1.4 million to 1.5 million distinct CDR3 sequences, about 43% of which are singletons. Sequencing was carried out using blood. All receptors derive from a woman aged 18-35 years in good health. The CDR3 runs from the conserved cysteine through the conserved F or W.

V gene,J gene,CDR3 protein
TRBV20-1,TRBJ2-7,CSAPGGSYEQYF
TRBV10-3,TRBJ2-1,CAISPTSGDYNEQFF
TRBV15,TRBJ2-1,CATSGDRNNEQFF
TRBV20-1,TRBJ2-2,CSARRPANTGELFF
TRBV2,TRBJ1-2,CASSEGQVYGYTF
TRBV6-6,TRBJ2-2,CATMGTGELFF
TRBV14,TRBJ2-3,CASSQVRAGAGTDTQYF
TRBV4-1,TRBJ2-3,CASSPQLGDTQYF
TRBV12-3/TRBV12-4,TRBJ2-1,CASSPRTSGSDEQFF
TRBV5-1,TRBJ2-3,CASKARGISTDTQYF
TRBV2,TRBJ2-7,CASSTWGGREGYEQYF
TRBV29-1,TRBJ1-1,CSPTRGNTEAFF
TRBV2,TRBJ1-1,CASSTQRTGVGTEAFF
TRBV6-5,TRBJ2-7,CASRRRQGYEQYF
TRBV6-5,TRBJ2-3,CASMKGGTDTQNF
TRBV15,TRBJ2-3,CATSRGAATDTQYF
TRBV20-1,TRBJ2-2,CSVGRGSGYTGELFF
TRBV10-2,TRBJ2-7,CATQARDLSYEQYF
TRBV30,-,CAWRGSEQYF
TRBV5-5,TRBJ1-1,CASSFPGQGVWTEAFF
TRBV4-2,TRBJ2-3,CASSPGGGFADTQYF
TRBV20-1,TRBJ2-1,CSARDGVAGNYNEQFF
TRBV11-2,TRBJ1-6,CASSAGAPLHF